This TCR beta chain emerged from a study of cytomegalovirus exposure and HLA in healthy donors. Study at large: The 110 or so validation repertoires used a platform that matched the one used for the roughly 700 first-cohort repertoires, as a later analysis reported. Study-level points and caveats: The tendency of first-cohort TCR clusters to co-occur in the roughly 130 validation repertoires emerged from a later analysis. The study put 150 to 200 TCR beta chains on its list as cytomegalovirus-associated.

CDR1 WSHSY and CDR2 SAAADI come from the germline V gene. CDR3 length equals 14 residues. The data were produced by immunoSEQ multiplex PCR, yet TCRdb's version contains in-frame clones alone and is incomplete. The data show 150,000 to 200,000 clones, about 81% seen once. As regards this clone: Its antigen is unknown. One end of the junction does not line up with germline, which may come from a read error.

The chain recombines TRBV10-2 with TRBJ2-5, with 7 bases that match TRBD2. Sequencing was carried out using PBMCs. The receptor comes from a woman in her twenties or thirties in good health and CMV-seronegative. The CDR3: CTSKVGTTGETQYF. The CDR3 nucleotides are TGCACCAGCAAGGTGGGGACTACGGGGGAGACCCAGTACTTC.